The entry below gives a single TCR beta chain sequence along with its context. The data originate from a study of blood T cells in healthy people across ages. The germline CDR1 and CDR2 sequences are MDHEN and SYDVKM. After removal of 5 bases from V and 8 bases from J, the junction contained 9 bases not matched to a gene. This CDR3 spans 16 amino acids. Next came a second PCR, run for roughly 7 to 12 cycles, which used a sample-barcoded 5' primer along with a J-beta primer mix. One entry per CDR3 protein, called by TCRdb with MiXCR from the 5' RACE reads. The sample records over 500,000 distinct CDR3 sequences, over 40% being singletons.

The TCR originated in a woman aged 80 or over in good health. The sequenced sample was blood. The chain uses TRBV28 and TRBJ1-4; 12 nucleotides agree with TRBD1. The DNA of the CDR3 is TGTGCCAGCAGTCCGTTGGCCGGGACAGGGGGCGAAAAACTGTTTTTT. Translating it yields CASSPLAGTGGEKLFF. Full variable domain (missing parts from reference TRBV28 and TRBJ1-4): DVKVTQSSRYLVKRTGEKVFLECVQDMDHENMFWYRQDPGLGLRLIYFSYDVKMKEKGDIPEGYSVSREKKERFSLILESASTNQTSMYLCASSPLAGTGGEKLFFGSGTQLSVL.